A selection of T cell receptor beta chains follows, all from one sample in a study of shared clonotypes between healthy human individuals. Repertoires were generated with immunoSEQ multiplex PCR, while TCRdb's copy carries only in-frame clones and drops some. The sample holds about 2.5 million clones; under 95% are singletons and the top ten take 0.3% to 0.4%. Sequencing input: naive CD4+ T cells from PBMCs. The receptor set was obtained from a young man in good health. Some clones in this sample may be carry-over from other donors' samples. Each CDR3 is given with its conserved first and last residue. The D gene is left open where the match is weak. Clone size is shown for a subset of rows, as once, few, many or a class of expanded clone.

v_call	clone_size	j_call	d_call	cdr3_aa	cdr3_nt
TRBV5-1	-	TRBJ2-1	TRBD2	CASATSGRIGNEQFF	TGCGCCAGCGCGACTAGCGGGAGAATTGGCAATGAGCAGTTCTTC
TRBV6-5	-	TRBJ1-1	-	CASSYSNGRTDPEAFF	TGTGCCAGCAGTTACTCGAATGGTCGGACGGATCCTGAAGCTTTCTTT
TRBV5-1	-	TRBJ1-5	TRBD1	CASSAGQGNQPQHF	TGCGCCAGCAGCGCGGGACAGGGCAATCAGCCCCAGCATTTT
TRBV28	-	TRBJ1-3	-	CASSSRDWGRGNTIYF	TGTGCCAGCAGTTCGCGGGACTGGGGAAGGGGAAACACCATATATTTT
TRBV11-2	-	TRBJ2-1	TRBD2	CASSSQMRGRVGDEQFF	TGTGCCAGCAGCTCCCAGATGCGAGGGAGGGTTGGCGATGAGCAGTTCTTC
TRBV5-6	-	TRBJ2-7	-	CASSAALKGSASLYEQYF	TGTGCCAGCAGCGCTGCACTGAAGGGTTCGGCTTCGCTATACGAGCAGTACTTC
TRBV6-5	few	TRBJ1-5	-	CASSYSIGNQPQHF	TGTGCCAGCAGTTACTCGATCGGCAATCAGCCCCAGCATTTT
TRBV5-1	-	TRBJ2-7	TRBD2	CASSLVAGVEQYF	TGCGCCAGCAGCTTGGTTGCGGGGGTCGAGCAGTACTTC
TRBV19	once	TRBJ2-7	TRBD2	CASSIFFTAGAPYEQYF	TGTGCCAGTAGTATCTTCTTCACAGCGGGAGCTCCCTACGAGCAGTACTTC
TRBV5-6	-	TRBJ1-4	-	CASSLWGAPNEKLFF	TGTGCCAGCAGCCTCTGGGGGGCCCCTAATGAAAAACTGTTTTTT